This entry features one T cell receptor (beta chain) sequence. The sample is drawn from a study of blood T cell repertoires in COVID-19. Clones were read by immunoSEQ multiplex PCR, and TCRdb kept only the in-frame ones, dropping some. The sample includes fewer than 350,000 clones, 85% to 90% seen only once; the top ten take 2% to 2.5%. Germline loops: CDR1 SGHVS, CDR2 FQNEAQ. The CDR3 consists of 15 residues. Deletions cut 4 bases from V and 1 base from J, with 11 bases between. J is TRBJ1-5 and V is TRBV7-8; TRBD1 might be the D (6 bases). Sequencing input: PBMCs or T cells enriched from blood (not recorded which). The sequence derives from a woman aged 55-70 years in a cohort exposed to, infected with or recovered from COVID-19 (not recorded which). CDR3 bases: TGTGCCAGCAGCTGGGGCGGACAGAGCAATCAGCCCCAGCATTTT. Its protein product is CASSWGGQSNQPQHF.